This TCR beta chain is drawn from a study of cytomegalovirus exposure and HLA in healthy donors. With regard to this clone: Its antigen is undetermined.

This CDR3 has 12 residues. The germline CDR1 and CDR2 sequences are SNHLY and FYNNEI. V was pared by 4 bases and J by 8 bases, with 11 bases between. Profiled with immunoSEQ multiplex PCR; TCRdb holds only in-frame clones, not every one. The sample has 220,000 or so clones, 80% to 95% seen once. Notes on the study in general: The classifier, whose performance was assessed in both the original and validation cohorts, reportedly diagnosed cytomegalovirus status with high specificity and sensitivity. One later analysis, an examination of the approximately 120 validation repertoires, found that first-cohort TCR clusters tended to co-occur in them.

This TCR came from a woman younger than 35 in good health and CMV-seronegative. The sequenced sample was PBMCs. The V gene is TRBV2, the J gene TRBJ1-2; no reliable D call. CDR3 protein: CASSAPRLGYTF. CDR3 nucleotides: TGTGCCAGCAGTGCGCCGCGTCTCGGCTACACCTTC.